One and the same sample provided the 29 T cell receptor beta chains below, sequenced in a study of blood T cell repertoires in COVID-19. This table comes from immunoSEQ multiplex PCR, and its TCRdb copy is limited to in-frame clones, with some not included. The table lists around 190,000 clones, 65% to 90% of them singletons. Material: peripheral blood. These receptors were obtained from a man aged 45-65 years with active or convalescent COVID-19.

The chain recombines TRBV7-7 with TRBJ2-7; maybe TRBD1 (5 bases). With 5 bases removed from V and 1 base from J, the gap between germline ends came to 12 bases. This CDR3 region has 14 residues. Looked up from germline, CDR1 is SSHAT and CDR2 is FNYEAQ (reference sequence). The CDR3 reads CASSPQPGSYEQYF. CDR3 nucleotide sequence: TGTGCCAGCAGCCCGCAACCAGGGTCCTACGAGCAGTACTTC.

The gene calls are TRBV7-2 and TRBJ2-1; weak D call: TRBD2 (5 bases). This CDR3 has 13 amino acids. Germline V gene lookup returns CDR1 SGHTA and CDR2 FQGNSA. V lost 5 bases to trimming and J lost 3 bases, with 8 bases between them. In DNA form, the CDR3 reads TGTGCCAGCAGCCCCGGGAACTACAATGAGCAGTTCTTC. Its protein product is CASSPGNYNEQFF.

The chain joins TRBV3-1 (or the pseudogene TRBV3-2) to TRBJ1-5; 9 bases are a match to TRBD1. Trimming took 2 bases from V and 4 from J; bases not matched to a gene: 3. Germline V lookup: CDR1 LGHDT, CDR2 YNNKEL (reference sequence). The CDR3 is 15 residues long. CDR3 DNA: TGTGCCAGCAGCCAAATGGGACAGGGAAATCAGCCCCAGCATTTT. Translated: CASSQMGQGNQPQHF.

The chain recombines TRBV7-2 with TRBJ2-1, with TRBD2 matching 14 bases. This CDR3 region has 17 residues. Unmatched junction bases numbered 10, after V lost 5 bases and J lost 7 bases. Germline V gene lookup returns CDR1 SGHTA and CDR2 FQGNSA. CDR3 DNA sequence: TGTGCCAGCAGCCCTAATGGACTAGCGGGGGGTCGGAATGAGCAGTTCTTC. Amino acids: CASSPNGLAGGRNEQFF. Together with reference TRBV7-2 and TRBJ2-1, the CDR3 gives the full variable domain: GAGVSQSPSNKVTEKGKDVELRCDPISGHTALYWYRQSLGQGLEFLIYFQGNSAPDKSGLPSDRFSAERTGGSVSTLTIQRTQQEDSAVYLCASSPNGLAGGRNEQFFGPGTRLTVL.

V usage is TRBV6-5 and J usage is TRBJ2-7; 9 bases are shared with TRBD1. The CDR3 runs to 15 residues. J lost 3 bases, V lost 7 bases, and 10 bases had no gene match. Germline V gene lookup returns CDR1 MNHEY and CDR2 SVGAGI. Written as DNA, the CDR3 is TGTGCCAGCACCATAGCCGGACAGGGGAACTACGAGCAGTACTTC. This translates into CASTIAGQGNYEQYF.

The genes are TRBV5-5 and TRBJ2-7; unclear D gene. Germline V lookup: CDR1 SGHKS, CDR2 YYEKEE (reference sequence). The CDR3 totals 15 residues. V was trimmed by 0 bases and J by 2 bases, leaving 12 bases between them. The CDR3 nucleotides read TGTGCCAGCAGCTTGGTTGGCAGGTCCACCTACGAGCAGTACTTC. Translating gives CASSLVGRSTYEQYF.

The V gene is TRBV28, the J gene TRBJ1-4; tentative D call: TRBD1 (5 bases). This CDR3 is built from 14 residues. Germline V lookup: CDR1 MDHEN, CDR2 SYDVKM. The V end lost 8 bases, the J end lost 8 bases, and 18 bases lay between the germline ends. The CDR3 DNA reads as TGTGCCAGCTGTCCAGCGGGGGGGGGAGAAAAACTGTTTTTT. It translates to CASCPAGGGEKLFF. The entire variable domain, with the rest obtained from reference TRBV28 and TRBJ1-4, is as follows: DVKVTQSSRYLVKRTGEKVFLECVQDMDHENMFWYRQDPGLGLRLIYFSYDVKMKEKGDIPEGYSVSREKKERFSLILESASTNQTSMYLCASCPAGGGEKLFFGSGTQLSVL.

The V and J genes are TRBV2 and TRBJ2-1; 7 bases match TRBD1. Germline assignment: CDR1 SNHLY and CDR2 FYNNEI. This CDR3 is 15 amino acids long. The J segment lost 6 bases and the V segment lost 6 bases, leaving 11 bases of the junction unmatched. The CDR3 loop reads CASSVRDSGTNEQFF. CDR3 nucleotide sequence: TGTGCCAGCAGCGTCAGGGACAGCGGCACCAATGAGCAGTTCTTC.

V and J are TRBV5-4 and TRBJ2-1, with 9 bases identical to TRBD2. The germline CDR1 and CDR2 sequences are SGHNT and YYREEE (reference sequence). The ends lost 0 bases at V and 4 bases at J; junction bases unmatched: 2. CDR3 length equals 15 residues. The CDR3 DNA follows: TGTGCCAGCAGCTTGGTAGCGGGAGTGTACAATGAGCAGTTCTTC. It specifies CASSLVAGVYNEQFF.

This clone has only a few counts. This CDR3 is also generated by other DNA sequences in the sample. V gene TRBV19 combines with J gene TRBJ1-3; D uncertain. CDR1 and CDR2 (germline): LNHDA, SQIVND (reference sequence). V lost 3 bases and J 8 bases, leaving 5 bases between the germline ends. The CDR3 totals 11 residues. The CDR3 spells CASSIRDTIYF. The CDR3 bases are TGTGCCAGTAGTATTCGGGACACCATATATTTT.

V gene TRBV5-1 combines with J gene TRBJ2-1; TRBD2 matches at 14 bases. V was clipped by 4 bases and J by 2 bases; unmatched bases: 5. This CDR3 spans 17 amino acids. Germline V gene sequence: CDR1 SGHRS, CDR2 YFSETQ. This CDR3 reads CASSGRLAGGPYNEQFF. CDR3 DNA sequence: TGCGCCAGCAGCGGACGACTAGCGGGAGGGCCCTACAATGAGCAGTTCTTC. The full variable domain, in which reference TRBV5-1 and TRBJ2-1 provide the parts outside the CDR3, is KAGVTQTPRYLIKTRGQQVTLSCSPISGHRSVSWYQQTPGQGLQFLFEYFSETQRNKGNFPGRFSGRQFSNSRSEMNVSTLELGDSALYLCASSGRLAGGPYNEQFFGPGTRLTVL.

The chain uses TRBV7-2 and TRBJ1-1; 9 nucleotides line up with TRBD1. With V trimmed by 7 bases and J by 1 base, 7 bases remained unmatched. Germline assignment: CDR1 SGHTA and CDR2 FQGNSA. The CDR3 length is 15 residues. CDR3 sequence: CASTSTGGGNTEAFF. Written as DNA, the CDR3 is TGTGCCAGCACTTCGACAGGGGGTGGGAACACTGAAGCTTTCTTT.

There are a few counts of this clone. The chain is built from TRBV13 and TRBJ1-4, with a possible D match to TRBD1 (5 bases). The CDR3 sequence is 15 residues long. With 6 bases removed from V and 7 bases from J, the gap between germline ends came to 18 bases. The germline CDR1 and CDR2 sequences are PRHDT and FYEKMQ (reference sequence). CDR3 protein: CASSWNGRESEKLFF. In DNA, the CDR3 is TGTGCCAGCAGTTGGAACGGCAGGGAAAGTGAAAAACTGTTTTTT.

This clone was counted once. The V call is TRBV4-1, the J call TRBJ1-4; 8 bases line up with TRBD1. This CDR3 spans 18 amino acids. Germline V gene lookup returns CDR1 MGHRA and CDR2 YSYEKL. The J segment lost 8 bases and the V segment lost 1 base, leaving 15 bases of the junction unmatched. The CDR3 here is CASSQVTGGTMSGEKLFF. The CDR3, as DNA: TGCGCCAGCAGCCAAGTAACAGGGGGAACGATGTCGGGGGAAAAACTGTTTTTT.

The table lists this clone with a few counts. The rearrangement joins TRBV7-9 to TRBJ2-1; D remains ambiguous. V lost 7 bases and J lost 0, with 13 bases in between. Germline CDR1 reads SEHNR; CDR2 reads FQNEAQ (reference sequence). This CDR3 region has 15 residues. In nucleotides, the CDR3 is TGTGCCAGCACCTATTTAAGGAGCTCCTACAATGAGCAGTTCTTC. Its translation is CASTYLRSSYNEQFF.

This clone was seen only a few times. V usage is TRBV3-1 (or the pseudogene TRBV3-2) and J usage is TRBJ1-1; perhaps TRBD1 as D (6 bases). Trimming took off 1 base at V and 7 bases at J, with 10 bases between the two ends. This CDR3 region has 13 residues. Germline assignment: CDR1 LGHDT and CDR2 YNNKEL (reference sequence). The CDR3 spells CASSQADRSEAFF. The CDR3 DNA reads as TGTGCCAGCAGCCAAGCCGACAGGAGTGAAGCTTTCTTT.

CDR3: CASTPDSHNEQFF. The CDR3 DNA sequence: TGTGCCAGCACCCCGGACAGTCACAATGAGCAGTTCTTC. The chain links TRBV6-5 to TRBJ2-1, with D maybe TRBD1 (6 bases). This CDR3 is built from 13 residues. Germline V gene data show CDR1 as MNHEY and CDR2 as SVGAGI. Trimming pared 7 bases from V and 5 bases from J, leaving 12 bases between.

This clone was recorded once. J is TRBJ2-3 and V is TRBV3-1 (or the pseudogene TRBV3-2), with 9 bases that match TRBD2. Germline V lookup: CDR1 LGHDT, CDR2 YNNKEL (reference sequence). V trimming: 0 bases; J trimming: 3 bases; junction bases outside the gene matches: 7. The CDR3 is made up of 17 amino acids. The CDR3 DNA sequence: TGTGCCAGCAGCCAAGATTTCTTAGCGGGAGCAACAGATACGCAGTATTTT. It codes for CASSQDFLAGATDTQYF.

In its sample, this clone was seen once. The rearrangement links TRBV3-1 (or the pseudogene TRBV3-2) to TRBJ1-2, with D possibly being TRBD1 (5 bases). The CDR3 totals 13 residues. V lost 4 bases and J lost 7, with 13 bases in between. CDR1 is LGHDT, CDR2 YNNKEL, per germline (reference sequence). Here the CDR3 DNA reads TGTGCCAGCAGCCTCGGGGGAGTCCTTGGCTACACCTTC. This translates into CASSLGGVLGYTF.

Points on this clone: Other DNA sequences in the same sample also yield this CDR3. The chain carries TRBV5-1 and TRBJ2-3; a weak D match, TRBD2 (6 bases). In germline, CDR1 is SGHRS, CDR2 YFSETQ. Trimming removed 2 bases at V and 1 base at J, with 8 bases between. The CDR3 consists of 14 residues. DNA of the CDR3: TGCGCCAGCAGCTTAGCGGGTGGCACAGATACGCAGTATTTT. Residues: CASSLAGGTDTQYF.

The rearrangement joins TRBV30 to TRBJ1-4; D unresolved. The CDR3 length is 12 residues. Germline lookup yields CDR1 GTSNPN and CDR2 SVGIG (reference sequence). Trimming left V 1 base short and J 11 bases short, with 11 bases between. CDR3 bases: TGTGCCTGGAGTGCCTCGATGAGGAAACTGTTTTTT. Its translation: CAWSASMRKLFF.

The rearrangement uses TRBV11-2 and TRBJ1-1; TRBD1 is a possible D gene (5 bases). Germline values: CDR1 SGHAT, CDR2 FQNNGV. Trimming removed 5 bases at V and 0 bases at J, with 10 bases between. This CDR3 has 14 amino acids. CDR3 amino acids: CASSIQTVNTEAFF. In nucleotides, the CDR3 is TGTGCCAGCAGCATCCAGACAGTGAACACTGAAGCTTTCTTT.

The chain's CDR3 is CATSRDTTDTQYF. The CDR3 coding sequence is TGTGCCACCAGCCGGGACACCACAGATACGCAGTATTTT. The chain recombines TRBV15 with TRBJ2-3; a possible D gene is TRBD1 (6 bases). The CDR3 has 13 residues. Germline loops: CDR1 LNHNV, CDR2 YYDKDF (reference sequence). Deletions cut 5 bases from V and 2 bases from J, with 8 bases between.

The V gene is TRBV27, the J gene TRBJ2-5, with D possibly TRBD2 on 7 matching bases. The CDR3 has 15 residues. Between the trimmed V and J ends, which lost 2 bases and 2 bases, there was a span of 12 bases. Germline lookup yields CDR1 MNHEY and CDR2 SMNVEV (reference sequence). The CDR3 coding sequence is TGTGCCAGCAGTTTAGGAGGGGGGGGTCAAGAGACCCAGTACTTC. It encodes CASSLGGGGQETQYF.

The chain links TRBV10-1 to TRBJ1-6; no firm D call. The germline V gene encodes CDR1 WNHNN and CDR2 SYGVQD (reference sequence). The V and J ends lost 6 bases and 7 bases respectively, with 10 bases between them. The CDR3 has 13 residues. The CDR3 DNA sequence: TGCGCCAGCAGCCTGGAGGGAAATTCACCCCTCCACTTT. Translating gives CASSLEGNSPLHF.

The CDR3 sequence: CASSGQAQGTQYF. The DNA for the CDR3 is TGCGCCAGCAGTGGCCAGGCGCAGGGGACCCAGTACTTC. The chain carries TRBV10-1 and TRBJ2-5; perhaps TRBD1 as D (5 bases). The CDR3 is made up of 13 amino acids. Trimming pared 4 bases from V and 7 bases from J, leaving 13 bases between. Germline V gene sequence: CDR1 WNHNN, CDR2 SYGVQD (reference sequence).

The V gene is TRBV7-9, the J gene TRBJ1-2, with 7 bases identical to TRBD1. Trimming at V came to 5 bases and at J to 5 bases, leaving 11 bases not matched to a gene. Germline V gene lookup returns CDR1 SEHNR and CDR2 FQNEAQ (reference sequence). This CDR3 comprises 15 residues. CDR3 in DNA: TGTGCCAGCAGCCCCAGGGGGTTTTTTGCATATGGCTACACCTTC. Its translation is CASSPRGFFAYGYTF.

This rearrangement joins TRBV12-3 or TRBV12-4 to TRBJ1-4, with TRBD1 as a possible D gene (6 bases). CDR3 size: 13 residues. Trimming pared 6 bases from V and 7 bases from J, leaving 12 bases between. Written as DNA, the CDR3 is TGTGCCAGCAGGCGGGGGGGGCGTGAAAAACTGTTTTTT. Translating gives CASRRGGREKLFF.

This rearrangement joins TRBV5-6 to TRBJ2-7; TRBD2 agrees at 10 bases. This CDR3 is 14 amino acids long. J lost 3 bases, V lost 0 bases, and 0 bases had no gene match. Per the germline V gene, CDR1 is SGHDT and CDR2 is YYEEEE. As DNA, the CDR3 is TGTGCCAGCAGCTTGGGGACTAGCGGCTACGAGCAGTACTTC. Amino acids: CASSLGTSGYEQYF.